Presented here are 27 T cell receptor beta chains from one specimen sequenced in a study of cytomegalovirus exposure and HLA in healthy donors. 13 Jbeta primers and 60 Vbeta primers were used for the PCR. The protocol was immunoSEQ multiplex PCR, while the TCRdb copy is restricted to in-frame clones and leaves out a portion. Among approximately 160,000 clones listed, 75% to 80% were seen once. Specimen: PBMCs. The receptors were sampled from a male donor in good health and CMV-seronegative.

The chain combines TRBV7-8 with TRBJ1-6, with D uncertain. The length of the CDR3 is 14 residues. Germline CDR1 is SGHVS and CDR2 is FQNEAQ. V gave up 6 bases and J gave up 8 bases, with 14 bases separating them. The CDR3 bases are TGTGCCAGCAGTTCCCTCCGTACGGATTCACCCCTCCACTTT. It translates to CASSSLRTDSPLHF. Full variable domain (rest looked up from reference TRBV7-8 and TRBJ1-6): GAGVSQSPRYKVAKRGQDVALRCDPISGHVSLFWYQQALGQGPEFLTYFQNEAQLDKSGLPSDRFFAERPEGSVSTLKIQRTQQEDSAVYLCASSSLRTDSPLHFGNGTRLTVT.

The gene calls are TRBV5-4 and TRBJ1-1; 7 nucleotides line up with TRBD1. With 6 bases clipped from V and 1 base from J, the junction kept 3 bases outside the gene matches. The length of the CDR3 is 13 residues. In germline, CDR1 is SGHNT, CDR2 YYREEE (reference sequence). CDR3 in DNA: TGTGCCAGCACGGGGACAGCGAACACTGAAGCTTTCTTT. This sequence encodes CASTGTANTEAFF.

The rearrangement uses TRBV5-6 and TRBJ2-5; 7 nucleotides align to TRBD2. With V trimmed by 4 bases and J by 3 bases, 9 bases remained unmatched. In germline, CDR1 is SGHDT, CDR2 YYEEEE. There are 15 residues in the CDR3. CDR3 in amino acids: CASSELGGTEETQYF. CDR3 nucleotides: TGTGCCAGCAGCGAATTGGGGGGGACGGAAGAGACCCAGTACTTC.

The genes are TRBV29-1 and TRBJ1-2; tentatively, D is TRBD1 (6 bases). Germline V gives CDR1 SQVTM, CDR2 ANQGSEA. This CDR3 spans 14 amino acids. V dropped 6 bases and J dropped 8 bases, with 22 bases sitting between them. This chain's CDR3 is CSVSDSWTSAGYTF. The CDR3, as DNA: TGCAGCGTCTCGGACAGTTGGACCTCGGCCGGCTACACCTTC.

The chain is built from TRBV5-4 and TRBJ1-1, with D possibly matching TRBD1 (5 bases). Trimming removed 5 bases from V and 1 base from J, with 15 bases in between. The germline V gene has CDR1 SGHNT and CDR2 YYREEE (reference sequence). The CDR3 consists of 15 residues. The CDR3 DNA sequence: TGTGCCAGCAGGTTCCGTGGGGGGAGGAACACTGAAGCTTTCTTT. Translation gives CASRFRGGRNTEAFF.

The chain recombines TRBV19 with TRBJ1-2, with D unresolved. Germline V gives CDR1 LNHDA, CDR2 SQIVND (reference sequence). This CDR3 contains 12 residues. V was pared by 6 bases and J by 8 bases, with 13 bases between. CDR3 residues: CASRPSTGGYTF. The CDR3 coding sequence is TGTGCCAGTAGACCATCAACGGGAGGCTACACCTTC.

This chain uses TRBV11-2 with TRBJ2-3, with D possibly matching TRBD2 (6 bases). The CDR3 contains 14 residues. In germline, CDR1 is SGHAT, CDR2 FQNNGV. Trimming stripped 4 bases from V and 0 bases from J, with 8 bases between. CDR3 sequence: CASSSGGSTDTQYF. CDR3 in DNA: TGTGCCAGCAGCTCCGGGGGTAGCACAGATACGCAGTATTTT. The full variable domain, completed using reference TRBV11-2 and TRBJ2-3, is EAGVAQSPRYKIIEKRQSVAFWCNPISGHATLYWYQQILGQGPKLLIQFQNNGVVDDSQLPKDRFSAERLKGVDSTLKIQPAKLEDSAVYLCASSSGGSTDTQYFGPGTRLTVL.

The V gene is TRBV6-5, the J gene TRBJ2-4, with TRBD2 matching over 7 bases. Germline V gene data show CDR1 as MNHEY and CDR2 as SVGAGI. The CDR3 sequence is 14 residues long. The J segment lost 7 bases and the V segment lost 8 bases, leaving 11 bases of the junction unmatched. The CDR3 reads CASWGWLGGNIQYF. The CDR3 nucleotides read TGTGCCAGCTGGGGTTGGCTGGGAGGGAACATTCAGTACTTC.

This chain links TRBV5-4 with TRBJ2-1; 9 nucleotides match TRBD2. The germline V gene encodes CDR1 SGHNT and CDR2 YYREEE (reference sequence). V dropped 0 bases and J dropped 5; count of bases not matched to a gene: 3. This CDR3 is 15 amino acids long. The CDR3 nucleotides are TGTGCCAGCAGCTTGGGGTCTAGCGGGAACAATGAGCAGTTCTTC. Amino acid sequence: CASSLGSSGNNEQFF.

The chain uses TRBV11-3 and TRBJ1-1, with D possibly matching TRBD1 (6 bases). Germline V lookup: CDR1 SGHNT, CDR2 YENEEA. The CDR3 runs 14 residues. Trimming left V 3 bases short and J 3 bases short, with 11 bases between. CDR3 DNA sequence: TGTGCCAGCAGCTTGGGGGGGGCGGACACTGAAGCTTTCTTT. It is translated as CASSLGGADTEAFF. Using reference TRBV11-3 and TRBJ1-1 for the parts outside the CDR3, the full variable domain is EAGVVQSPRYKIIEKKQPVAFWCNPISGHNTLYWYLQNLGQGPELLIRYENEEAVDDSQLPKDRFSAERLKGVDSTLKIQPAELGDSAVYLCASSLGGADTEAFFGQGTRLTVV.

This clone was recorded a few times. The genes are TRBV4-2 and TRBJ2-1; TRBD2 aligns across 7 bases. Germline assignment: CDR1 LGHNA and CDR2 YNFKEQ. Trimming removed 4 bases from V and 0 bases from J; junction bases left unmatched: 24. This CDR3 region has 22 residues. This chain's CDR3 is CASSPPASRGGPRMSSYNEQFF. The CDR3 nucleotides are TGTGCCAGCAGCCCCCCAGCATCGAGGGGAGGGCCTAGAATGAGCTCCTACAATGAGCAGTTCTTC.

The CDR3 DNA sequence: TGTGCCTGGAGTGTAGCGGGTGGCGAGCAGTACTTC. Amino acid sequence: CAWSVAGGEQYF. The genes are TRBV30 and TRBJ2-7; D might be TRBD2 (6 bases). Per germline, CDR1 GTSNPN and CDR2 SVGIG (reference sequence). The CDR3 covers 12 residues. V was pared by 0 bases and J by 6 bases, with 9 bases between.

V gene TRBV5-5 combines with J gene TRBJ1-1; no reliable D call. This CDR3 contains 15 residues. Trimming took 0 bases from V and 0 from J, leaving 9 bases between them. The germline V gene has CDR1 SGHKS and CDR2 YYEKEE (reference sequence). CDR3 in DNA: TGTGCCAGCAGCTTGGTACAGCGGATGAACACTGAAGCTTTCTTT. Amino acid sequence: CASSLVQRMNTEAFF.

The chain links TRBV10-3 to TRBJ2-1; D is ambiguous. V was trimmed by 11 bases and J by 7 bases, leaving 6 bases between them. Germline V CDR1 and CDR2: ENHRY, SYGVKD. The CDR3 totals 9 residues. The CDR3: CAPGNEQFF. In DNA, the CDR3 is TGTGCCCCCGGGAATGAGCAGTTCTTC.

CDR3 nucleotide sequence: TGTGCCAGCCTACCCCAGTGGGACAGGGCTTACGAGCAGTACTTC. Its translation is CASLPQWDRAYEQYF. J is TRBJ2-7 and V is TRBV6-5, with 9 nucleotides matching TRBD1. This CDR3 is built from 15 residues. Trimming at V came to 8 bases and at J to 4 bases, leaving 12 bases not matched to a gene. The germline gives CDR1 MNHEY, CDR2 SVGAGI.

The V gene is TRBV7-6, the J gene TRBJ2-6; D may be TRBD1 (5 bases). This CDR3 has 16 amino acids. CDR1 is SGHVS and CDR2 is FNYEAQ in the germline V gene. V was pared by 5 bases and J by 4 bases, with 15 bases between. In DNA form, the CDR3 reads TGTGCCAGCAGCCCAAGTAGTCAGGGCGGGGCCAACGTCCTGACTTTC. Residues: CASSPSSQGGANVLTF.

The V call is TRBV19, the J call TRBJ2-2; 8 bases are shared with TRBD1. The CDR3 is made up of 13 amino acids. Trimming took 5 bases from V and 7 from J; bases not matched to a gene: 3. The germline V gene encodes CDR1 LNHDA and CDR2 SQIVND (reference sequence). This CDR3 reads CASSATGVGELFF. CDR3 nucleotide sequence: TGTGCCAGTAGTGCGACAGGGGTCGGGGAGCTGTTTTTT.

This CDR3 reads CASSLKGQPWGYSYEQYF. The CDR3 DNA reads TGTGCCAGCAGCTTAAAGGGACAGCCCTGGGGATACTCCTACGAGCAGTACTTC. This chain connects TRBV7-2 to TRBJ2-7; 7 bases agree with TRBD1. The V and J ends lost 2 bases and 0 bases, in that order; junction bases with no gene match: 13. From germline, CDR1 is SGHTA and CDR2 FQGNSA. This CDR3 has 18 amino acids.

The chain is built from TRBV18 and TRBJ2-5, with TRBD1 as a possible D gene (6 bases). Matching the DNA end better, TRBJ2-7 makes the J call doubtful. The germline gives CDR1 KGHSH, CDR2 LQKENI. This CDR3 comprises 16 residues. The CDR3 DNA reads as TGTGCCAGCTCACCATTCCGGGACACCCCTTCCTACGAGCAGTACTTC. This encodes CASSPFRDTPSYEQYF.

The CDR3 reads CASSFGVSGNTIYF. The CDR3 DNA is TGCGCCAGCAGCTTTGGAGTATCTGGAAACACCATATATTTT. This rearrangement joins TRBV5-1 to TRBJ1-3; D not resolved. The CDR3 runs to 14 residues. Germline assignment: CDR1 SGHRS and CDR2 YFSETQ. V lost 2 bases to trimming and J lost 1 base, with 7 bases between them.

The V and J genes are TRBV10-3 and TRBJ1-4; 7 bases are shared with TRBD1. After removal of 7 bases from V and 8 bases from J, the junction contained 7 bases not matched to a gene. The CDR3 totals 13 residues. In germline, CDR1 is ENHRY, CDR2 SYGVKD. The CDR3 DNA reads TGTGCCATCAATGGACAGGCGAACGAAAAACTGTTTTTT. Its protein is CAINGQANEKLFF.

This chain uses TRBV29-1 with TRBJ1-1; weak D call: TRBD1 (5 bases). V lost 4 bases and J lost 7, with 13 bases in between. Germline CDR1 is SQVTM and CDR2 is ANQGSEA. The CDR3 is made up of 12 amino acids. The CDR3: CSVVVAGIEAFF. As DNA, the CDR3 is TGCAGCGTTGTAGTAGCAGGGATTGAAGCTTTCTTT.

Remarks on this clone: Within the sample, other DNA sequences also encode this same CDR3. This sequence joins TRBV6-5 and TRBJ1-2; 9 bases fit TRBD1. The CDR3 covers 15 residues. V was pared by 4 bases and J by 7 bases, with 10 bases of the junction left unmatched. CDR1 MNHEY and CDR2 SVGAGI come from the germline V gene. DNA of the CDR3: TGTGCCAGCAGTTCGACCGGGACAGGGATTAGTGGCTACACCTTC. This gives the protein CASSSTGTGISGYTF.

Concerning this clone: Its ends do not fully match the called genes, so a read error is possible. This chain links TRBV7-9 with TRBJ2-7; D not resolved. The CDR3 has 11 residues. Germline assignment: CDR1 SEHNR and CDR2 FQNEAQ (reference sequence). CDR3 DNA: TGTTCCAGCAGCCCAGCCTACGAGCAGTACTTC. It codes for CSSSPAYEQYF.

On this clone itself: Other DNA sequences in the same sample also yield this CDR3. The chain recombines TRBV6-1 with TRBJ1-1; D is possibly TRBD1 (5 bases). The V gene lost 0 bases and the J gene lost 5 bases, with 7 bases spanning the gap. The V gene's germline CDR1 is MNHNS and CDR2 SASEGT. The CDR3 runs 13 residues. Here the CDR3 reads CASSEAGGTEAFF. The CDR3 DNA is TGTGCCAGCAGTGAAGCCGGGGGTACTGAAGCTTTCTTT.

This sequence joins TRBV19 and TRBJ1-3; D uncertain. There are 15 residues in the CDR3. Per germline, CDR1 LNHDA and CDR2 SQIVND (reference sequence). V shed 0 bases and J shed 2 bases, with 8 bases lying between them. CDR3: CASSIEEVPGNTIYF. CDR3 coding DNA: TGTGCCAGTAGTATAGAAGAGGTACCTGGAAACACCATATATTTT.

The CDR3 loop reads CASSLYPTGALNTEAFF. In nucleotides, the CDR3 is TGTGCCAGCAGTTTATACCCCACAGGGGCCCTGAACACTGAAGCTTTCTTT. The chain combines TRBV27 with TRBJ1-1; 7 nucleotides match TRBD1. Germline CDR1 reads MNHEY; CDR2 reads SMNVEV (reference sequence). Trimming cost V 1 base and J 0 bases; bases outside gene matches: 8. The CDR3 has 17 residues.